Listed below are T cell receptor beta chains from one sample, sequenced in a study of OX40 agonist ivuxolimab in advanced cancers. Sequencing was performed with immunoSEQ multiplex PCR; in TCRdb, only in-frame clones are kept and a portion is missing. The sample includes tens of thousands of clones, 90% to 95% seen only once; the top ten take around 2%. The input for sequencing was CD4+ or CD8+ T cells sorted from blood, taken in a trial of the OX40 agonist ivuxolimab. The source of these receptors is an adult with an advanced solid tumor such as melanoma, head and neck, liver or kidney cancer. The CDR3 runs from the conserved cysteine through the conserved F or W. The D gene is left open where the match is weak. Clone sizes are given selectively: once, few, many, or a class where the clone is expanded.

abundance,d_gene,j_gene,v_gene,CDR3aa,CDR3nt
NA,NA,TRBJ1-3,TRBV18,CASSIPVGGNTIYF,TGTGCCAGTTCTATACCCGTGGGAGGAAACACCATATATTTT
NA,NA,TRBJ2-2,TRBV5-1,CASSSQQGPRTGELFF,TGCGCCAGCAGCTCCCAACAGGGACCGCGTACCGGGGAGCTGTTTTTT
NA,NA,TRBJ1-1,TRBV5-3,CARSCFPGHLALNTEAFF,TGTGCCAGAAGCTGTTTTCCGGGACATTTAGCCTTGAACACTGAAGCTTTCTTT
few,TRBD1,TRBJ2-1,TRBV7-2,CASSPMTTGDDEQFF,TGTGCCAGCAGCCCAATGACGACAGGGGATGATGAGCAGTTCTTC
NA,NA,TRBJ2-7,TRBV28,CASSPHRTVRSYEQYF,TGTGCCAGCAGTCCCCATCGGACAGTTAGGTCCTACGAGCAGTACTTC
NA,NA,TRBJ1-4,TRBV9,CASSVAPGAEEKLFF,TGTGCCAGCAGCGTAGCCCCAGGGGCGGAGGAAAAACTGTTTTTT
NA,NA,TRBJ2-3,TRBV4-1,CASSQDKGRGGPDTQYF,TGCGCCAGCAGCCAAGATAAGGGCAGGGGCGGGCCAGATACGCAGTATTTT
NA,TRBD1,TRBJ1-2,TRBV30,CAWSVQGANYGYTF,TGTGCCTGGAGTGTACAGGGGGCGAACTATGGCTACACCTTC
NA,TRBD1,TRBJ2-3,TRBV7-2,CASSLVGTGGAGSTDTQYF,TGTGCCAGCAGCTTAGTAGGGACAGGGGGCGCGGGGAGCACAGATACGCAGTATTTT
NA,TRBD1,TRBJ1-2,TRBV6-5,CASSSRTGGRDGYTF,TGTGCCAGCAGTTCCAGGACAGGGGGCAGGGATGGCTACACCTTC
NA,TRBD1,TRBJ1-6,TRBV28,CASSSPGQGFLVSYNSPLHF,TGTGCCAGCAGTAGCCCGGGACAGGGGTTTCTTGTCTCCTATAATTCACCCCTCCACTTT
NA,NA,TRBJ2-1,TRBV12-1,CASSSVSGTGENEQFF,TGTGCCAGCAGCTCTGTCTCCGGGACAGGGGAGAATGAGCAGTTCTTC
once,TRBD2,TRBJ2-3,TRBV28,CASRGLGKGPDADTQYF,TGTGCCAGCAGAGGACTAGGGAAGGGTCCGGATGCAGATACGCAGTATTTT
NA,NA,TRBJ1-2,TRBV2,CASSAQNYGYTF,TGTGCCAGCAGTGCCCAGAACTATGGCTACACCTTC
NA,TRBD1,TRBJ1-4,TRBV30,CAWRPTGEIEKLFF,TGTGCCTGGAGGCCGACAGGGGAGATCGAAAAACTGTTTTTT
NA,NA,TRBJ1-4,TRBV28,CASRRAPSGAEKLFF,TGTGCCAGCAGGCGAGCCCCCTCGGGGGCTGAAAAACTGTTTTTT
NA,NA,TRBJ2-4,TRBV21-1,CASSKERPGWAENIQYF,TGTGCCAGCAGCAAAGAGCGGCCGGGATGGGCCGAAAACATTCAGTACTTC
NA,NA,TRBJ2-7,TRBV7-2,CASSLGHFYEQYF,TGTGCCAGCAGCTTAGGACACTTCTACGAGCAGTACTTC
NA,NA,TRBJ1-1,TRBV6-5,CASSTPRGNTEAFF,TGTGCCAGCAGTACGCCTAGAGGAAACACTGAAGCTTTCTTT
NA,TRBD1,TRBJ1-5,TRBV30,CAWTGGTGNQPQHF,TGTGCCTGGACTGGAGGGACAGGGAATCAGCCCCAGCATTTT
once,NA,TRBJ1-1,TRBV6-5,CASSYAENTEAFF,TGTGCCAGCAGTTACGCGGAGAACACTGAAGCTTTCTTT
NA,TRBD2,TRBJ2-3,TRBV2,CASSARLATDTQYF,TGTGCCAGCAGTGCCAGACTAGCCACAGATACGCAGTATTTT
NA,NA,TRBJ2-5,TRBV2,CASIQGNQETQYF,TGTGCCAGCATTCAGGGAAATCAAGAGACCCAGTACTTC
NA,TRBD1,TRBJ2-5,TRBV18,CASSPTGTGGFETQYF,TGTGCCAGCTCACCGACCGGGACAGGGGGCTTTGAGACCCAGTACTTC
NA,TRBD1,TRBJ2-1,TRBV19,CASSPDRNNEQFF,TGTGCCAGTAGTCCGGACAGGAACAATGAGCAGTTCTTC
once,TRBD2,TRBJ2-5,TRBV7-6,CASQPNSGRAETQYF,TGTGCCAGCCAACCTAATAGCGGGAGAGCAGAGACCCAGTACTTC
few,TRBD1,TRBJ1-5,TRBV19,CASTRQGEGPQHF,TGTGCCAGTACTCGACAGGGGGAGGGGCCCCAGCATTTT
once,NA,TRBJ1-6,TRBV18,CASSPRQDNNSPLHF,TGTGCCAGCTCACCACGACAGGACAATAATTCACCCCTCCACTTT
NA,NA,TRBJ1-1,TRBV7-8,CASSLTEDTEAFF,TGTGCCAGCAGCCTAACGGAAGACACTGAAGCTTTCTTT
few,TRBD2,TRBJ2-1,TRBV6-1,CASTTSGGSNEQFF,TGTGCCAGCACGACGTCGGGGGGTTCCAATGAGCAGTTCTTC
NA,NA,TRBJ1-1,TRBV28,CASSKPQGREAFF,TGTGCCAGTTCCAAACCTCAAGGGCGAGAGGCTTTCTTT
once,TRBD2,TRBJ2-3,TRBV7-2,CASSLRASGGATDTQYF,TGTGCCAGCAGCTTAAGGGCTAGCGGGGGGGCTACAGATACGCAGTATTTT
NA,NA,TRBJ1-5,TRBV5-6,CASSLEEGQPQHF,TGTGCCAGCAGCCTCGAGGAGGGTCAGCCCCAGCATTTT
once,NA,TRBJ2-3,TRBV7-2,CASSLRAGGDTQYF,TGTGCCAGCAGCTTAAGAGCGGGCGGAGATACGCAGTATTTT
NA,NA,TRBJ2-2,TRBV9,CASSVGGIDTGELFF,TGTGCCAGCAGCGTAGGTGGCATCGACACCGGGGAGCTGTTTTTT
NA,NA,TRBJ2-5,TRBV2,CASSVWETQYF,TGTGCCAGCAGTGTCTGGGAGACCCAGTACTTC
NA,NA,TRBJ2-2,TRBV11-3,CASSSLRSGELFF,TGTGCCAGCAGCTCCCTTAGATCCGGGGAGCTGTTTTTT
NA,NA,TRBJ2-6,TRBV29-1,CSVVSVAGANVLTF,TGCAGCGTTGTTTCGGTTGCTGGGGCCAACGTCCTGACTTTC
NA,NA,TRBJ1-2,TRBV28,CASSTYTGLYGYTF,TGTGCCAGCAGTACCTACACAGGGCTCTATGGCTACACCTTC
NA,NA,TRBJ2-7,TRBV28,CASSLLNRLGEQYF,TGTGCCAGCAGTTTATTGAACAGGTTGGGCGAGCAGTACTTC
NA,TRBD1,TRBJ1-2,TRBV30,CAWNKGTGGEGTF,TGTGCCTGGAATAAAGGGACAGGGGGCGAGGGCACCTTC
NA,TRBD1,TRBJ2-1,TRBV5-6,CASSDPTGDVYNEQFF,TGTGCCAGCAGCGACCCGACAGGGGACGTCTACAATGAGCAGTTCTTC
NA,NA,TRBJ2-5,TRBV5-6,CASRGTYQETQYF,TGTGCCAGCAGAGGGACATATCAAGAGACCCAGTACTTC
NA,TRBD1,TRBJ2-3,TRBV5-4,CASSRTGAGTDTQYF,TGTGCCAGCAGCCGGACAGGGGCGGGGACAGATACGCAGTATTTT
NA,NA,TRBJ2-7,TRBV19,CASSQDTGDYEQYF,TGTGCCAGTAGTCAGGATACAGGCGACTACGAGCAGTACTTC
NA,TRBD2,TRBJ2-3,TRBV5-1,CASSLVGTSIPYF,TGCGCCAGCAGCTTGGTAGGGACTAGCATACCTTATTTT
NA,NA,TRBJ1-2,TRBV19,CASSLQGLGANYGYTF,TGTGCCAGTAGTCTGCAGGGGTTGGGGGCTAACTATGGCTACACCTTC
NA,NA,TRBJ2-3,TRBV27,CASSLSPLGTDTQYF,TGTGCCAGCAGTTTATCCCCGCTGGGCACAGATACGCAGTATTTT
NA,TRBD2,TRBJ2-1,TRBV4-1,CASSQEKTSGLINEQFF,TGCGCCAGCAGCCAAGAAAAGACTAGCGGGTTAATAAATGAGCAGTTCTTC
NA,NA,TRBJ2-2,TRBV5-4,CASSFNTGELFF,TGTGCCAGCAGCTTCAATACCGGGGAGCTGTTTTTT
once,TRBD1,TRBJ2-1,TRBV6-1,CASSDQGTVWDEQFF,TGTGCCAGCAGTGACCAGGGGACAGTTTGGGATGAGCAGTTCTTC
NA,TRBD1,TRBJ1-1,TRBV28,CASRSTGDSRAFF,TGTGCCAGCAGATCGACAGGGGACTCCCGGGCTTTCTTT
NA,NA,TRBJ1-5,TRBV10-3,CAISESVAGGSNQPQHF,TGTGCCATCAGTGAGTCGGTGGCAGGTGGAAGCAATCAGCCCCAGCATTTT
NA,NA,TRBJ1-1,TRBV2,CASVNDRWNTEAFF,TGTGCCAGCGTAAATGACAGATGGAACACTGAAGCTTTCTTT
NA,NA,TRBJ2-3,TRBV6-1,CASSETGLDTQYF,TGTGCCAGCAGTGAAACAGGGTTGGATACGCAGTATTTT
NA,NA,TRBJ2-3,TRBV11-2,CASSLGTNTDTQYF,TGTGCCAGCAGCTTAGGGACTAACACAGATACGCAGTATTTT
NA,NA,TRBJ1-1,TRBV7-9,CASSLFSDTTEAFF,TGTGCCAGCAGCCTATTTTCGGACACCACTGAAGCTTTCTTT
NA,TRBD2,TRBJ2-5,TRBV5-4,CASSFSFTGGGETQYF,TGTGCCAGCAGCTTCTCCTTTACGGGAGGGGGGGAGACCCAGTACTTC
NA,NA,TRBJ1-5,TRBV5-5,CASSLSWSLSNQPQHF,TGTGCCAGCAGCTTAAGTTGGTCTCTTAGCAATCAGCCCCAGCATTTT